The sequence of this T cell receptor (delta chain) was determined in a study of Vδ1+ human thymocytes. General study results and limits: In the thymus, TRG and TRD repertoires looked highly polyclonal with Gaussian CDR3 lengths. Thymic delta-chain repertoires held roughly 19% Vdelta2 sequences and few Vdelta3, despite high sort purity.

Purity of the sorted Vdelta1+ thymocytes ranged from 98% to 99.6%. This clone was recorded only once. Its antigen is unknown. Extracted RNA was reverse transcribed into cDNA. The CDR3 regions were amplified by multiplex PCR from V-gene primers to a constant-region primer. TCRdb re-called clones from the multiplex PCR reads via CATT. This table has about 54,000 delta-chain clones, 15% to 20% appearing once. CDR3 length equals 26 residues. Germline V gene sequence: CDR1 TSWWSYY, CDR2 QGS. Deletions cut 1 base from V and 4 bases from J, with 46 bases between. The material sequenced was Vdelta1+ gamma-delta thymocytes from the thymus. Regarding subset: FACS-sorted CD3+ TCRalphabeta- TCRVdelta1+ TCRVdelta2- thymocytes. The chain uses TRDV1 and TRDJ1; possibly TRDD2 or TRDD3 for D (9 bases each). The sequence was obtained from a boy in the first two years of life who had congenital heart surgery. CDR3 in amino acids: CALGERPPFLPTTLLTSWGIGDKLIF. CDR3 coding DNA: TGTGCTCTTGGGGAACGGCCACCCTTCCTACCTACCACCCTACTCACGTCCTGGGGGATTGGCGATAAACTCATCTTT.